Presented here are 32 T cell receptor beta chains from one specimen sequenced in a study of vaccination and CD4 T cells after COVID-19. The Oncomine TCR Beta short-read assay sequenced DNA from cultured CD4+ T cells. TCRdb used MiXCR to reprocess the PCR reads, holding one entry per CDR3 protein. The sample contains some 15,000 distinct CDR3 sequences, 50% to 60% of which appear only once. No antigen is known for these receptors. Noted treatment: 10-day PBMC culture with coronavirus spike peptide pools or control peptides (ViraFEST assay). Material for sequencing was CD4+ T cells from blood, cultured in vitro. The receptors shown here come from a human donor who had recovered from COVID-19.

The CDR3 sequence is CAISEGLAGVGGELFF. The CDR3 region has the DNA TGTGCCATCAGTGAGGGACTAGCGGGAGTCGGCGGGGAGCTGTTTTTT. The chain couples TRBV10-3 to TRBJ2-2, with 13 bases that match TRBD2. V was clipped by 2 bases and J by 7 bases; unmatched bases: 4. CDR3 length: 16 residues. Germline CDR1 and CDR2: ENHRY and SYGVKD.

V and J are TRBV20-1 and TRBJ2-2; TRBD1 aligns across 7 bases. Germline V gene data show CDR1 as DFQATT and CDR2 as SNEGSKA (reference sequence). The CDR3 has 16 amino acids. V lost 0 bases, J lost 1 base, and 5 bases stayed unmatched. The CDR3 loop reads CSARDHRQGNTGELFF. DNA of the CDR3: TGCAGTGCTAGAGATCATAGACAGGGGAACACCGGGGAGCTGTTTTTT.

For the CDR3, the DNA is TGTGCCAGTAGTCCGGGGACACCCAAGGCTTCCTATAATTCACCCCTCCACTTT. It yields the protein CASSPGTPKASYNSPLHF. This chain joins TRBV19 and TRBJ1-6; D is perhaps TRBD1 (6 bases). The germline V and J ends were trimmed by 5 bases and 1 base, with 18 bases remaining between them. The CDR3 spans 18 residues. Germline CDR1 LNHDA, CDR2 SQIVND (reference sequence).

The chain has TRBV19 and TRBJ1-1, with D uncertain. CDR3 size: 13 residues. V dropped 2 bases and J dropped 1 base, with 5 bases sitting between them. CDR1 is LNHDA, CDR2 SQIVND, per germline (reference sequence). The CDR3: CASSIKGNTEAFF. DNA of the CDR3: TGTGCCAGTAGTATAAAGGGGAACACTGAAGCTTTCTTT.

This CDR3 is CASSLVWTDSYEQYF. The CDR3 DNA sequence: TGTGCCAGCAGCTTAGTTTGGACAGACTCCTACGAGCAGTACTTC. The rearrangement joins TRBV11-3 to TRBJ2-7, with TRBD1 as a possible D gene (6 bases). The CDR3 has 15 residues. The V and J ends lost 1 base and 0 bases respectively, with 10 bases between them. Germline assignment: CDR1 SGHNT and CDR2 YENEEA.

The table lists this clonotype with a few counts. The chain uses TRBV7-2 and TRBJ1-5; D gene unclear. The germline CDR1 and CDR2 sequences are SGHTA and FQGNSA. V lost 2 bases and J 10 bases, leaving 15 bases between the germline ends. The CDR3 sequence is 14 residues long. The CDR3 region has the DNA TGTGCCAGCAGCTTATTAGCGTCTGGTAGTCCCCAGCATTTT. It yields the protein CASSLLASGSPQHF.

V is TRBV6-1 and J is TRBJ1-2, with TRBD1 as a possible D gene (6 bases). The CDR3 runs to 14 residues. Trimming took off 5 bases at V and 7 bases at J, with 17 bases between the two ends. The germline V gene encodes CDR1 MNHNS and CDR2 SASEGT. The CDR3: CASSRDKGTGGYTF. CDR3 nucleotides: TGTGCCAGCAGTCGGGACAAGGGGACTGGTGGCTACACCTTC.

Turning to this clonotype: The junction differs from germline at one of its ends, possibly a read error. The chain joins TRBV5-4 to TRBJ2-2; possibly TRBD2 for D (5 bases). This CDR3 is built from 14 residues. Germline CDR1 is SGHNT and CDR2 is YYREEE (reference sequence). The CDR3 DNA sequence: TGTGCCAGCAGCTTGGAACCGAACACCGGGAAGCTGTTTTTT. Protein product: CASSLEPNTGKLFF. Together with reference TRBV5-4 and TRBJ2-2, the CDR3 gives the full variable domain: ETGVTQSPTHLIKTRGQQVTLRCSSQSGHNTVSWYQQALGQGPQFIFQYYREEENGRGNFPPRFSGLQFPNYSSELNVNALELDDSALYLCASSLEPNTGKLFFGEGSRLTVL.

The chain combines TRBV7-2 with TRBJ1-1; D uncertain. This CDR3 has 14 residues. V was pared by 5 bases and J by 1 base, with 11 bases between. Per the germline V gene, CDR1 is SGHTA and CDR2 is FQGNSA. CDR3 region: CASSPDRENTEAFF. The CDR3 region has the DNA TGTGCCAGCAGCCCAGACCGAGAGAACACTGAAGCTTTCTTT.

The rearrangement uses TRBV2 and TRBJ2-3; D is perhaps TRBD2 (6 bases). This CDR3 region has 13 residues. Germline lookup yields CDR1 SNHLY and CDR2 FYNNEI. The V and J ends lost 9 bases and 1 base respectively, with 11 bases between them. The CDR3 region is CARDGGGTDTQYF. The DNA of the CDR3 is TGTGCCAGGGATGGAGGGGGCACAGATACGCAGTATTTT.

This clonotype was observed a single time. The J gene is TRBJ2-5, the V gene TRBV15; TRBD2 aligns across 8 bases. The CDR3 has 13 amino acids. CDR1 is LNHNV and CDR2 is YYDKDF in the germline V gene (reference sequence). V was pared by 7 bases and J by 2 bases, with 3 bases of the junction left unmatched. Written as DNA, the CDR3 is TGTGCCACCACTGAGCGGGGGCAAGAGACCCAGTACTTC. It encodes CATTERGQETQYF.

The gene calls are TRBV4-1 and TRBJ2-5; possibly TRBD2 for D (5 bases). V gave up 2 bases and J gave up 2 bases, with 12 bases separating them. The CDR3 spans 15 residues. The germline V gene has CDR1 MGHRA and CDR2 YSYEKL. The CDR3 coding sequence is TGCGCCAGCAGCCAAACCCTAGCCTCTCAAGAGACCCAGTACTTC. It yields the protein CASSQTLASQETQYF.

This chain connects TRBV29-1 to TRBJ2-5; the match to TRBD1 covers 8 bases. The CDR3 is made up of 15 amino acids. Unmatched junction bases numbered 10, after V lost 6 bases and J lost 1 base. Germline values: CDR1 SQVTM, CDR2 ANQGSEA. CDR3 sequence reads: CSVPRRQGTQETQYF. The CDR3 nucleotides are TGCAGCGTCCCGCGTCGACAGGGGACCCAAGAGACCCAGTACTTC.

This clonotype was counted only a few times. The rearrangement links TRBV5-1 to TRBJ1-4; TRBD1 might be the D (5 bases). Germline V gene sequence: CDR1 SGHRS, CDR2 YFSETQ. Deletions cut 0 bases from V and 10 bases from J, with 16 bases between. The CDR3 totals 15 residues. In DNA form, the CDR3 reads TGCGCCAGCAGCTTGGTAGGGACGGGAGAGGGAAAACTGTTTTTT. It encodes CASSLVGTGEGKLFF.

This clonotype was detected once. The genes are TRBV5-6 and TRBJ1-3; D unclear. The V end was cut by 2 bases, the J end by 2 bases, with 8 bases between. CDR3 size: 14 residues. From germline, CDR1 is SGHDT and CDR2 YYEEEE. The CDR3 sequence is CASSFQTPGNTIYF. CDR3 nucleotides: TGTGCCAGCAGCTTTCAAACCCCTGGAAACACCATATATTTT.

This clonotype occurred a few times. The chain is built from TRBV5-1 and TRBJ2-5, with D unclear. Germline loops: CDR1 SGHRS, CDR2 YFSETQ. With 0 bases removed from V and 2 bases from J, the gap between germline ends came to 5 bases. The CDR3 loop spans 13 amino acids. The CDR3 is CASSLGQQETQYF. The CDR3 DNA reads TGCGCCAGCAGCTTGGGACAACAAGAGACCCAGTACTTC.

In DNA, the CDR3 is TGTGCCAGCAGCGTTAGTTACGTTGGTAGTGGAGCTTTCTTT. Translating gives CASSVSYVGSGAFF. This rearrangement joins TRBV9 to TRBJ1-1, with D uncertain. Deletions cut 2 bases from V and 10 bases from J, with 18 bases between. Germline loops: CDR1 SGDLS, CDR2 YYNGEE. The length of the CDR3 is 14 residues.

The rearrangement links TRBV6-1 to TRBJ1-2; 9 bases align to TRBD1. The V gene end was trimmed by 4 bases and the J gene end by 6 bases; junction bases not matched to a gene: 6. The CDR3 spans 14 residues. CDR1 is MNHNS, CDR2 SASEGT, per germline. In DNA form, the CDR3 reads TGTGCCAGCAGTGGCCAGACAGGGGGTAATGGCTACACCTTC. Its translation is CASSGQTGGNGYTF.

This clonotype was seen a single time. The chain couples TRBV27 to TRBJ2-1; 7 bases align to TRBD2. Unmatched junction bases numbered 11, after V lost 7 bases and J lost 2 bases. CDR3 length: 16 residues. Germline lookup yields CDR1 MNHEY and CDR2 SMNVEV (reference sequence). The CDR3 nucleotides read TGTGCCAGCACCCCGACACTAGCGTCCCCCTACAATGAGCAGTTCTTC. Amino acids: CASTPTLASPYNEQFF.

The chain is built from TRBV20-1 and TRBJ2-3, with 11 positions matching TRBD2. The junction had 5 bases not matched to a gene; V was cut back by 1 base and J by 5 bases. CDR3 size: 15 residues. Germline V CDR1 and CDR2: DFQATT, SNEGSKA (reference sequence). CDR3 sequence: CSARASGGPGDTQYF. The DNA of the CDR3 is TGCAGTGCTAGAGCTAGCGGGGGGCCGGGAGATACGCAGTATTTT.

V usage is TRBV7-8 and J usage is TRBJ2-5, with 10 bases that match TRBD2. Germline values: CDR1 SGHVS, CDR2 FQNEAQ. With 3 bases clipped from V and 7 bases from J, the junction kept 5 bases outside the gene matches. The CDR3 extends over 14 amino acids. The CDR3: CASSFSGGRGTQYF. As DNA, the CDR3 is TGTGCCAGCAGCTTTAGCGGGGGGCGGGGGACCCAGTACTTC.

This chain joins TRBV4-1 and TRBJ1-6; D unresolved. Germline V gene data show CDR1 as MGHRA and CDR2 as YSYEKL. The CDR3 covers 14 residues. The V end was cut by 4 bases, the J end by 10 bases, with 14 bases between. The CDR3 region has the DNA TGCGCCAGCAGCCGCGTGGGTTTGGGGTCACCCCTCCACTTT. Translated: CASSRVGLGSPLHF.

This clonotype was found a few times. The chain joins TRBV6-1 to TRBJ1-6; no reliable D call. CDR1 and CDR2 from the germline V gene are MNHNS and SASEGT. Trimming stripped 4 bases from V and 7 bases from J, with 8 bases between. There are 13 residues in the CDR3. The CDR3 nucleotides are TGTGCCAGCAGTGGGGATCGGAATTCACCCCTCCACTTT. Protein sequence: CASSGDRNSPLHF.

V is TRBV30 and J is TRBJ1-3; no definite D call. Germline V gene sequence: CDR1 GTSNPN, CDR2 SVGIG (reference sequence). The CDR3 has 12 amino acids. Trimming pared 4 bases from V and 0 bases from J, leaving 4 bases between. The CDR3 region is CAWTISGNTIYF. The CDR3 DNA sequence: TGTGCCTGGACGATCTCTGGAAACACCATATATTTT. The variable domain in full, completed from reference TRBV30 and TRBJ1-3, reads SQTIHQWPATLVQPVGSPLSLECTVEGTSNPNLYWYRQAAGRGLQLLFYSVGIGQISSEVPQNLSASRPQDRQFILSSKKLLLSDSGFYLCAWTISGNTIYFGEGSWLTVV.

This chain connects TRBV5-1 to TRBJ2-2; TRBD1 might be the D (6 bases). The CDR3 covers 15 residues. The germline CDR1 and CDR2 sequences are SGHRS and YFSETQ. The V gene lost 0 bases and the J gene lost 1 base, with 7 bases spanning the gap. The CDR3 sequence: CASSLVGQNTGELFF. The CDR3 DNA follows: TGCGCCAGCAGCTTGGTGGGACAGAACACCGGGGAGCTGTTTTTT.

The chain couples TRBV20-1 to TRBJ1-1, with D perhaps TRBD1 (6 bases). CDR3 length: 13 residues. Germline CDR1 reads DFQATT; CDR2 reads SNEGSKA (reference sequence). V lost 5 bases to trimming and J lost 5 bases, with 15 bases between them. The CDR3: CSALDSRATEAFF. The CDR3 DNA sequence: TGCAGTGCTTTGGACAGCCGTGCGACTGAAGCTTTCTTT.

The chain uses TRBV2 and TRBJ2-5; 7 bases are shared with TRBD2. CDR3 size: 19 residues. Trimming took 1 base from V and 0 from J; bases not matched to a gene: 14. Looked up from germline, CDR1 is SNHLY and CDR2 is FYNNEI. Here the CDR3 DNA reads TGTGCCAGCAGTGAAGAGGTCCTCTGGCTAGCGGCCTACCAAGAGACCCAGTACTTC. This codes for CASSEEVLWLAAYQETQYF.

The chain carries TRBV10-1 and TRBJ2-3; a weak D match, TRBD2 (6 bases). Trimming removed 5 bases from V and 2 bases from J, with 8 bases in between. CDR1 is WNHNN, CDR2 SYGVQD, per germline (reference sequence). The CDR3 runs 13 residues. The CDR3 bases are TGCGCCAGCAGTAGGGACTTCACAGATACGCAGTATTTT. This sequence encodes CASSRDFTDTQYF.

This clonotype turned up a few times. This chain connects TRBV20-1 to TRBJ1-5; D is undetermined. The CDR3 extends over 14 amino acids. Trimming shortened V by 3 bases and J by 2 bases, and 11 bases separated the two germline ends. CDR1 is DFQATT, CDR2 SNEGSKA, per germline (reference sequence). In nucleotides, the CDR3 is TGCAGTGCTAGTGCCGACCCGGGCAATCAGCCCCAGCATTTT. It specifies CSASADPGNQPQHF.

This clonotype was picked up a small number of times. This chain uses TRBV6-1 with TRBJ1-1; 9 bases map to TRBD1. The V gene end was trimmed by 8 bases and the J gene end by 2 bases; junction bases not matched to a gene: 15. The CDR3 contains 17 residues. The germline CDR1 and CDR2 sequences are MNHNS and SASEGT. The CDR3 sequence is CASGKVTGGGGNTEAFF. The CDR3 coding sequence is TGTGCCAGCGGTAAGGTCACAGGGGGCGGCGGTAACACTGAAGCTTTCTTT.

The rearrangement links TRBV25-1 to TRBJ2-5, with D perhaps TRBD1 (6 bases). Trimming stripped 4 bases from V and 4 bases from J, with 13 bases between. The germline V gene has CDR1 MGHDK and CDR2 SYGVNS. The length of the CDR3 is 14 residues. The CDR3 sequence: CASSGDRGGETQYF. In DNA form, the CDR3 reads TGTGCCAGCAGTGGCGACCGAGGGGGAGAGACCCAGTACTTC.

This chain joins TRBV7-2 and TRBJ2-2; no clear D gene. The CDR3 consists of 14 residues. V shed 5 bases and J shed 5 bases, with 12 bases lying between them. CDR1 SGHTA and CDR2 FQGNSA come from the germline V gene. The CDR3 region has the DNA TGTGCCAGCAGCCCGCGCGTTGGTACCGGGGAGCTGTTTTTT. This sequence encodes CASSPRVGTGELFF.